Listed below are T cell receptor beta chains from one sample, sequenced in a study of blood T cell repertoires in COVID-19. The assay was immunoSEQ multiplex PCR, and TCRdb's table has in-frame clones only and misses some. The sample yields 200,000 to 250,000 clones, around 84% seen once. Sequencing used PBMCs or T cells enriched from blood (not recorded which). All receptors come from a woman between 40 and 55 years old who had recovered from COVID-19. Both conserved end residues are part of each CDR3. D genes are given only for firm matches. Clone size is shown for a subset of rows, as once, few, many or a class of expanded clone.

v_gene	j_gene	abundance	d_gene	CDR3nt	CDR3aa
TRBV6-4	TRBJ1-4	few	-	TGTGCCAGCAGTGAAGCCCAGGGTGAAAAACTGTTTTTT	CASSEAQGEKLFF
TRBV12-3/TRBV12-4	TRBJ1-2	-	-	TGTGCCAGCAGCCCCCAGGGGCAGGGCTACACCTTC	CASSPQGQGYTF
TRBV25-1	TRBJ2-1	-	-	TGTGCCAGCAGTGAATTTTCCGGCGGGGCTTACAATGAGCAGTTCTTC	CASSEFSGGAYNEQFF
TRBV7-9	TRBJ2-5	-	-	TGTGCCAGCAGCTTAGTAGCCAGCTTCCAAGAGACCCAGTACTTC	CASSLVASFQETQYF
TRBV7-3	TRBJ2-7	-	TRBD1	TGTGCCAGCAGCTTCAGGACAGGGGTTGGAAACGAGCAGTACTTC	CASSFRTGVGNEQYF
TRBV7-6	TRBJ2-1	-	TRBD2	TGTGCCAGCAGCTCCGATGCTAGCGGGAGCCATGAGCAGTTCTTC	CASSSDASGSHEQFF
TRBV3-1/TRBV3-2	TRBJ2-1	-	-	TGTGCCAGCACCCCGAGCCCAGGGGCCTACAATGAGCAGTTCTTC	CASTPSPGAYNEQFF
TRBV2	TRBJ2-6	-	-	TGTGCCACTAGAGGGGCCAACGTCCTGACTTTC	CATRGANVLTF
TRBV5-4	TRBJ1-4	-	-	TGTGCCAGCAGCTTGGGGGGGGAGTTCAATGAAAAACTGTTTTTT	CASSLGGEFNEKLFF
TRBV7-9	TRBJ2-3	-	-	TGTGCCAGCAGCCTTTACGAGGGAGATACGCAGTATTTT	CASSLYEGDTQYF
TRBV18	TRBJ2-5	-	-	TGTGCCAGCTCAGCGGAGATCCAAGAGACCCAGTACTTC	CASSAEIQETQYF
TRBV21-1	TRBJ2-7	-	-	TGTGCCAGCAGCCAGCAGGACAGGGGAAGGCGCGAGCAGTACTTC	CASSQQDRGRREQYF
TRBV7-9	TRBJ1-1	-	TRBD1	TGTGCCAGCAGTTCCCGGGACAGGGTAGGCACTGAAGCTTTCTTT	CASSSRDRVGTEAFF
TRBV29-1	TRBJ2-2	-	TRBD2	TGCAGCGTTGCCGGACTAGCGGGAACGCCCGGGGAGCTGTTTTTT	CSVAGLAGTPGELFF
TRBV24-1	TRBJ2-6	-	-	TGTGCCTCCGGCGTGGGGGGTTCATCTTCTGGGGCCAACGTCCTGACTTTC	CASGVGGSSSGANVLTF
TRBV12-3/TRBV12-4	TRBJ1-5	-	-	TGTGCCAGCAATACAGGGTATCAGCCCCAGCATTTT	CASNTGYQPQHF
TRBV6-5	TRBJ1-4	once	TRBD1	TGTGCCAGCAGTCTTCGAACAGGGGGAAAACTGTTTTTT	CASSLRTGGKLFF
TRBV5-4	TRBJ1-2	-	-	TGTGCCAGCAGCCCTTGGTCAGGGAGGCGTGGTGGCTACACCTTC	CASSPWSGRRGGYTF
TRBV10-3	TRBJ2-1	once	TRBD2	TGTGCCATCAGTGCCGGACCACTAGCGGGAGGGCCAAAAAACAATGAGCAGTTCTTC	CAISAGPLAGGPKNNEQFF
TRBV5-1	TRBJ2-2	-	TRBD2	TGCGCCAGCAGCTGGGGGACTAGCGAGGGCACCGGGGAGCTGTTTTTT	CASSWGTSEGTGELFF
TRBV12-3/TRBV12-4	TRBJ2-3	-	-	TGTGCCAGCAGAGAGAGCACAGATACGCAGTATTTT	CASRESTDTQYF
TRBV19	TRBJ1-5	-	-	TGTGCCAGTAGTCCCACAGGTCAGCCCCAGCATTTT	CASSPTGQPQHF
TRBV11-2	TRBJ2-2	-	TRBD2	TGTGCCAGCAGTGGGACTAGCGGATACACCGGGGAGCTGTTTTTT	CASSGTSGYTGELFF
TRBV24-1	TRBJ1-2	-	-	TGTGCCACCAGTGTAGCGGAGGACTATGGCTACACCTTC	CATSVAEDYGYTF
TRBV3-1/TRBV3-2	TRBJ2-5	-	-	TGTGCCAGCAGCCAAGAAAAGCGGACCCAGTACTTC	CASSQEKRTQYF
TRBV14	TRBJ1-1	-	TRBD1	TGTGCCAGCAGCCAACCCCACAGGGGCACTGAAGCTTTCTTT	CASSQPHRGTEAFF
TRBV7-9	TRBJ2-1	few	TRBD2	TGTGCCAGCAGCTTAGCGCGGACTAGCCCCAATGAGCAGTTCTTC	CASSLARTSPNEQFF
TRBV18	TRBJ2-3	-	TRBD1	TGTGCCAGCTCACCTGGGCAGGGGGTGATCACAGATACGCAGTATTTT	CASSPGQGVITDTQYF
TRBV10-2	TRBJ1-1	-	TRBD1	TGCGCCAGCAGTGGAACAGGGGAGACTGAAGCTTTCTTT	CASSGTGETEAFF
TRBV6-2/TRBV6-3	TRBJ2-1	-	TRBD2	TGTGCCAGCAGCTCCCCGGGGAGCGGGAGGGCCGGCAATGAGCAGTTCTTC	CASSSPGSGRAGNEQFF
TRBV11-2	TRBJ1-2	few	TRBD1	TGTGCCAGCAGCCGAAACAGGGGATCGATTGGCTATGGCTACACCTTC	CASSRNRGSIGYGYTF
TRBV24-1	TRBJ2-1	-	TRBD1	TGTGCCACCAGTGATCAGGGGGCGAAGAGGGACAATGAGCAGTTCTTC	CATSDQGAKRDNEQFF
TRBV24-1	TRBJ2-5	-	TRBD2	TGTGCCACACAAGCTCGGGGGGAAGAGACCCAGTACTTC	CATQARGEETQYF
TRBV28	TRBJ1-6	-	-	TGTGCCAGCAGTTTAAGTCAGAATAATTCACCCCTCCACTTT	CASSLSQNNSPLHF
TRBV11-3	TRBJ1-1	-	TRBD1	TGTGCCAGCAGCTCCCACAGGGGTCCCACTGAAGCTTTCTTT	CASSSHRGPTEAFF
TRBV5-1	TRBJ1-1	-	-	TGCGCCAGCAGCGCTTTAGTTACGAACACTGAAGCTTTCTTT	CASSALVTNTEAFF
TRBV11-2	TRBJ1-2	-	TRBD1	TGTGCCAGCAGCTTGCAGGGGGCTTCCGAATTCTATGGCTACACCTTC	CASSLQGASEFYGYTF
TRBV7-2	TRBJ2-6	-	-	TGTGCCAGCAGCATTGGTAGAGCTGGGGCCAACGTCCTGACTTTC	CASSIGRAGANVLTF
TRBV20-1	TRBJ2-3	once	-	TGCAGTGCTCTGAGCACAGATACGCAGTATTTT	CSALSTDTQYF
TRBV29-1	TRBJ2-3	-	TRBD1	TGCAGCGTTGGAGGGACAGGGGGCGTGGATACGCAGTATTTT	CSVGGTGGVDTQYF
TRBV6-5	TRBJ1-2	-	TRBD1	TGTGCCAGCAGTTACACGACAGGGGCCGGCTACACCTTC	CASSYTTGAGYTF
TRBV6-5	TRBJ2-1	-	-	TGTGCCAGCAGTTCCCTTTTGCGGGAACAGTTCTTC	CASSSLLREQFF
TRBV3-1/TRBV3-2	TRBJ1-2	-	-	TGTGCCAGCAGCCAAGGAACAGACTACACCTTC	CASSQGTDYTF
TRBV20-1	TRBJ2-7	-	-	TGCAGTGCTAGTACGGTGAACCCCTCCTACGAGCAGTACTTC	CSASTVNPSYEQYF
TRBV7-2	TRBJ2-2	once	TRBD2	TGTGCCAGCAGCATTCTAGCGGTTGGCAACACCGGGGAGCTGTTTTTT	CASSILAVGNTGELFF
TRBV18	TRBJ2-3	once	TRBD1	TGTGCCAGCTCTATTGACAGGGGCACAGATACGCAGTATTTT	CASSIDRGTDTQYF
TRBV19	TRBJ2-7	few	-	TGTGCCAGCAGACCCGGGAGTACCTACGAGCAGTACTTC	CASRPGSTYEQYF
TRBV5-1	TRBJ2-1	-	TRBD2	TGCGCCAGCAGCGATGGACTAGCGGGAGCCCCCCCCAATGAGCAGTTCTTC	CASSDGLAGAPPNEQFF
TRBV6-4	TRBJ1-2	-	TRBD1	TGTGCCAGCAGTGACCCGGACAGGGACATCTATGGCTACACCTTC	CASSDPDRDIYGYTF